The 8 T cell receptor beta chains below all came from one sample that was sequenced in a study of cytomegalovirus exposure and HLA in healthy donors. PCR employed 60 Vbeta and 13 Jbeta primers. TCRdb's table, derived via immunoSEQ multiplex PCR, lists solely in-frame clones and lacks some. The sample table includes about 160,000 clones. The specimen was PBMCs. These receptors were taken from a man aged 25-40 years in good health and CMV-seronegative.

CDR3 in DNA: TGTGCCAGCAGCCCGGGACTAGCGGGAGGAAATGAGCAGTTCTTC. Translated, it gives CASSPGLAGGNEQFF. V gene TRBV7-3 combines with J gene TRBJ2-1; TRBD2 aligns across 15 bases. Germline CDR1 reads SGHTA; CDR2 reads FQGTGA. The CDR3 contains 15 residues. The V and J ends lost 5 bases and 7 bases, in that order; junction bases with no gene match: 3.

The chain employs TRBV6-5 and TRBJ1-3; D not resolved. This CDR3 has 13 residues. Trimming removed 0 bases from V and 4 bases from J, with 4 bases in between. CDR1 is MNHEY and CDR2 is SVGAGI in the germline V gene. The CDR3: CASSYSLGNTIYF. CDR3 DNA: TGTGCCAGCAGTTACTCTCTGGGAAACACCATATATTTT.

CDR3 in DNA: TGTGCCAGCAGCCAAGATTCGGGGAACTCCTACAATGAGCAGTTCTTC. Residues: CASSQDSGNSYNEQFF. The chain employs TRBV4-2 and TRBJ2-1; D is possibly TRBD2 (5 bases). The CDR3 consists of 16 residues. V was trimmed by 0 bases and J by 0 bases, leaving 9 bases between them. Germline CDR1 reads LGHNA; CDR2 reads YNFKEQ.

The chain has TRBV7-8 and TRBJ1-4; D is unclear. The ends were cut back, 3 bases at V and 4 bases at J, with 9 bases in the middle. CDR1 is SGHVS, CDR2 FQNEAQ, per germline. The CDR3 runs to 14 residues. This chain's CDR3 is CASSLEVFNEKLFF. CDR3 coding DNA: TGTGCCAGCAGCTTGGAGGTCTTTAATGAAAAACTGTTTTTT.

V usage is TRBV29-1 and J usage is TRBJ1-1; D is possibly TRBD1 (5 bases). Trimming left V 4 bases short and J 6 bases short, with 18 bases between. The CDR3 loop spans 14 amino acids. The V gene's germline CDR1 is SQVTM and CDR2 ANQGSEA. CDR3 loop: CSVGLTRVGAEAFF. The CDR3 region has the DNA TGCAGCGTTGGGTTAACCAGGGTAGGCGCTGAAGCTTTCTTT.

The chain employs TRBV7-6 and TRBJ1-1; TRBD1 is a possible D gene (5 bases). CDR1 and CDR2 (germline): SGHVS, FNYEAQ. Trimming shortened V by 5 bases and J by 8 bases, and 12 bases separated the two germline ends. This CDR3 comprises 12 residues. The CDR3: CASSLGRGEAFF. The CDR3, as DNA: TGTGCCAGCAGCCTCGGTCGGGGGGAAGCTTTCTTT.

The chain is built from TRBV5-1 and TRBJ2-7; 8 bases are a match to TRBD1. Germline assignment: CDR1 SGHRS and CDR2 YFSETQ. This CDR3 has 14 amino acids. V was pared by 5 bases and J by 6 bases, with 10 bases of the junction left unmatched. The CDR3, as DNA: TGCGCCAGCAGTTCGACAGGGGTGTTGAGCGAGCAGTACTTC. This translates into CASSSTGVLSEQYF.

The V gene is TRBV19, the J gene TRBJ1-1, with 10 bases matching TRBD1. Germline V lookup: CDR1 LNHDA, CDR2 SQIVND (reference sequence). Trimming removed 6 bases from V and 2 bases from J; junction bases left unmatched: 6. The CDR3 is made up of 15 amino acids. The CDR3 DNA reads TGTGCCAGTAGCCCTTGGGACAGGGGAAACACTGAAGCTTTCTTT. Translation: CASSPWDRGNTEAFF.